The rows below give T cell receptor beta chains drawn from one sample of a study of blood T cell repertoires in COVID-19. Method: immunoSEQ multiplex PCR; TCRdb's copy keeps in-frame clones and lacks some. The sample contains over 150,000 clones, roughly four fifths of which appear only once. Sequenced: PBMCs or T cells enriched from blood (not recorded which). These receptors were collected from a man aged 35 to 55 who had recovered from COVID-19. Each CDR3 is given with its conserved first and last residue. Fields, in order: V gene, clone size, J gene, D gene, CDR3 DNA, CDR3 protein. A D gene is named only where the DNA matches it firmly. Some rows mark clone size as missing; the rest say once, few, many or name a class of expanded clone.

TRBV5-4	.	TRBJ1-6	TRBD1	TGTGCCAGCAGCCCGGGGACAGACAATTCACCCCTCCACTTT	CASSPGTDNSPLHF
TRBV11-2	.	TRBJ1-1	.	TGTGCCAGCAGCTTACTAGGCGGGGGAAACACTGAAGCTTTCTTT	CASSLLGGGNTEAFF
TRBV28	.	TRBJ1-2	TRBD1	TGTGCCAGCAGCACAGGGGTCGACTCATGGGGCTACACCTTC	CASSTGVDSWGYTF
TRBV12-3/TRBV12-4	.	TRBJ2-3	.	TGTGCCAGCAGTTCCAACACAGATACGCAGTATTTT	CASSSNTDTQYF
TRBV18	.	TRBJ2-1	TRBD2	TGTGCCAGCTCAACACTAGCGGGAGGGTACAATGAGCAGTTCTTC	CASSTLAGGYNEQFF
TRBV6-5	.	TRBJ1-1	TRBD1	TGTGCCAGCAGTTCCTTAGGGACAGGTTACACTGAAGCTTTCTTT	CASSSLGTGYTEAFF
TRBV29-1	.	TRBJ2-1	.	TGCAGCGTTGAAGATTCGGGGAACTTGGCGGATGAGCAGTTCTTC	CSVEDSGNLADEQFF
TRBV10-2	.	TRBJ2-3	.	TGCGCCAGCAGTGAGTCGTTGACATCTAGCACAGATACGCAGTATTTT	CASSESLTSSTDTQYF
TRBV27	.	TRBJ2-7	TRBD1	TGTGCCAGCAGTTTAGTGCAGGCAGGGGGCTCCTACGAGCAGTACTTC	CASSLVQAGGSYEQYF
TRBV9	.	TRBJ1-1	TRBD1	TGTGCCAGCAGCCTAGACAGGGGGATCGGCACTGAAGCTTTCTTT	CASSLDRGIGTEAFF
TRBV2	.	TRBJ1-2	TRBD1	TGTGCCAGCAGTGAAGCGGGACAGGGGTATGGCTACACCTTC	CASSEAGQGYGYTF
TRBV5-1	.	TRBJ1-4	TRBD1	TGCGCCAGCAGCGTGGGACAGATAACAACTAATGAAAAACTGTTTTTT	CASSVGQITTNEKLFF
TRBV6-1	few	TRBJ2-3	.	TGTGCCAGCAGTGAAGGCGGGAATACGCAGTATTTT	CASSEGGNTQYF
TRBV19	.	TRBJ2-1	.	TGTGCCAGTAGTATCGTCCCGGGGATCTACAATGAGCAGTTCTTC	CASSIVPGIYNEQFF
TRBV28	.	TRBJ2-3	.	TGTGCCAGCAGTTTAAGCGGGCCCACAGATACGCAGTATTTT	CASSLSGPTDTQYF
TRBV3-1/TRBV3-2	.	TRBJ2-2	TRBD1	TGTGCCAGCAGCCGGACAGGGGTTCCCCACGGGGAGCTGTTTTTT	CASSRTGVPHGELFF
TRBV4-1	.	TRBJ1-2	.	TGCGCCAGCAGCCAGGCAGCATGGACACGCCTGGCGGGGGGCTACACCTTC	CASSQAAWTRLAGGYTF
TRBV4-3	once	TRBJ2-1	.	TGCGCCAGCAGCCAACGACCTCGACAAGAGCAGTTCTTC	CASSQRPRQEQFF
TRBV18	.	TRBJ1-2	.	TGTGCCAGCTCACCAAGTTCTGGACAGCCCGTCTATGGCTACACCTTC	CASSPSSGQPVYGYTF
TRBV2	.	TRBJ1-1	.	TGTGCCAGCAGTGGAGTGACAGGGAACACTGAAGCTTTCTTT	CASSGVTGNTEAFF
TRBV7-2	.	TRBJ2-1	TRBD2	TGTGCCAGCAGCTTCGCCGGGACTAGCGGGAGTAATGAGCAGTTCTTC	CASSFAGTSGSNEQFF
TRBV24-1	.	TRBJ2-3	TRBD2	TGTGCCACCAGTGGGTCGGGAGGGCCGGGAGATACGCAGTATTTT	CATSGSGGPGDTQYF
TRBV3-1/TRBV3-2	.	TRBJ2-1	.	TGTGCCAGCAGCCAAGATGCGGAAAATGAGCAGTTCTTC	CASSQDAENEQFF
TRBV10-3	.	TRBJ2-3	TRBD2	TGTGCCATCAGACAGGGGACTAGCGGCACAGATACGCAGTATTTT	CAIRQGTSGTDTQYF
TRBV5-1	.	TRBJ2-1	.	TGCGCCAGCAGCTTGGAAGCCCCGAGCTCCTACAATGAGCAGTTCTTC	CASSLEAPSSYNEQFF
TRBV9	.	TRBJ1-2	TRBD1	TGTGCCAGCAGCGGGATAACAGGGGGCGCCTATGGCTACACCTTC	CASSGITGGAYGYTF
TRBV28	.	TRBJ1-2	TRBD1	TGTGCCAGCAGTTCGGGACAGGGTAACTATGGCTACACCTTC	CASSSGQGNYGYTF
TRBV9	.	TRBJ1-3	TRBD1	TGTGCCAGCAGTTTCAACCGGGACAGGGAACGAAACACCATATATTTT	CASSFNRDRERNTIYF
TRBV5-4	.	TRBJ2-5	.	TGTGCCAGCAGCTTACCAATCAGCGGAGAGACCCAGTACTTC	CASSLPISGETQYF
TRBV18	.	TRBJ1-2	TRBD1	TGTGCCAGCTCACCGGAGACAGGGTTGGTTGGCTACACCTTC	CASSPETGLVGYTF
TRBV5-1	.	TRBJ2-5	.	TGCGCCAGCAGCGGCATATCGGGGAGACGAGAGACCCAGTACTTC	CASSGISGRRETQYF
TRBV7-9	few	TRBJ1-1	.	TGTGCCAGCAGCTTAGCGCACGGGCGGGGTAACACTGAAGCTTTCTTT	CASSLAHGRGNTEAFF
TRBV9	.	TRBJ2-2	TRBD2	TGTGCCAGCAGCGCCATCGGGACTAGCGGGAGGGCCGGCACCGGGGAGCTGTTTTTT	CASSAIGTSGRAGTGELFF
TRBV11-2	.	TRBJ1-2	.	TGTGCCAGCAGCTTAGATGGGGCGGGGCGCATATATGGCTACACCTTC	CASSLDGAGRIYGYTF
TRBV5-6	.	TRBJ2-1	TRBD1	TGTGCCAGCACCCTACAGGGGGCCTACAATGAGCAGTTCTTC	CASTLQGAYNEQFF
TRBV7-8	.	TRBJ1-5	TRBD1	TGTGCCAGCAGCTCTTTTCTTTTCCCGACAGGGGGCATGACTCAGCCCCAGCATTTT	CASSSFLFPTGGMTQPQHF
TRBV7-9	.	TRBJ1-6	.	TGTGCCAGCAGCCCTACGGAGGGAAATTCACCCCTCCACTTT	CASSPTEGNSPLHF
TRBV11-1	.	TRBJ2-2	TRBD1	TGTGCCAGCAGCCCGGACAGGGCCGGGGAGCTGTTTTTT	CASSPDRAGELFF
TRBV5-1	.	TRBJ2-7	TRBD2	TGCGCCAGCAGCTGGACTAGCGGATACGAGCAGTACTTC	CASSWTSGYEQYF
TRBV5-1	.	TRBJ2-7	TRBD1	TGCGCCAGCAACCCGACCGGGACAGGGCTCTCCTACGAGCAGTACTTC	CASNPTGTGLSYEQYF
TRBV30	.	TRBJ1-5	TRBD1	TGTGCCTGGAGTTCAGGGACAGGGGGTCAGCCCCAGCATTTT	CAWSSGTGGQPQHF
TRBV12-5	.	TRBJ2-1	.	TGTGCTAGTGGCCTCCCCGGGAGCGGTAGTTCCTACAATGAGCAGTTCTTC	CASGLPGSGSSYNEQFF
TRBV5-4	.	TRBJ2-1	.	TGTGCCAGCAGCTTGGATAGCGGCAACAATGAGCAGTTCTTC	CASSLDSGNNEQFF